This TCR beta chain was captured by sequencing in a study of blood T cell repertoires in COVID-19. About the research overall: Italy, Spain and the United States were the sources of the convalescent and acute COVID-19 samples. The cDNA or gDNA used as material had been derived from T cells, B-cell-depleted T cells, or PBMCs.

TCRdb's table, derived via immunoSEQ multiplex PCR, lists solely in-frame clones and lacks some. The sample records about 120,000 clones, about four fifths being singletons. Looked up from germline, CDR1 is SQVTM and CDR2 is ANQGSEA. Between the trimmed V and J ends, which lost 5 bases and 7 bases, there was a span of 15 bases. CDR3 length: 12 residues. Details on this clone: This clone may be a read error of a much larger clone one base away. Additional DNA sequences in this sample encode the identical CDR3.

The TCR comes from a man in his 60s with active or convalescent COVID-19. The genes are TRBV29-1 and TRBJ2-7; TRBD1 might be the D (5 bases). Material: peripheral blood. The CDR3 loop reads CSVRQGQGEQYF. Written as DNA, the CDR3 is TGCAGCGTTAGGCAAGGGCAGGGTGAGCAGTACTTC.